This entry features one T cell receptor (beta chain) sequence. It was with 60 Vbeta and 13 Jbeta primers that the PCR ran. TCRdb's copy holds only in-frame clones and misses some; the assay was immunoSEQ multiplex PCR. The repertoire includes about 120,000 clones, around 78% of them detected once, and 2.5% to 3.5% sits in the top ten. This sample was included in a study of cytomegalovirus exposure and HLA in healthy donors. Across the whole study: Early release data held about 92 million unique TCRs from HLA-typed donors. Of about 400 genotyped donors, roughly 81% clustered with self-reported Caucasian donors.

The donors were healthy bone marrow donors. Losses at the gene ends were 2 bases for V and 7 bases for J; bases not matched to a gene: 10. This CDR3 has 16 amino acids. Germline CDR1 SGHNT, CDR2 YYREEE (reference sequence). The chain employs TRBV5-4 and TRBJ2-5; TRBD2 aligns across 11 bases. The TCR sequence derives from a woman aged 25 to 45 in good health and CMV-seropositive. The sample consisted of PBMCs. CDR3 in amino acids: CASSLKATSGGLTQYF. CDR3 DNA: TGTGCCAGCAGCTTAAAAGCCACTAGCGGGGGATTGACCCAGTACTTC.